This passage covers 24 T cell receptor beta chains from one sample sequenced in a study of blood T cell repertoires in COVID-19. The repertoire was sequenced with immunoSEQ multiplex PCR; TCRdb's copy has only in-frame clones and lacks some. The sample includes about 180,000 clones, 70% to 80% of them seen just once. Material for sequencing was PBMCs or T cells enriched from blood (not recorded which). The receptors come from a man between 60 and 75 years old who had been exposed to COVID-19.

This rearrangement joins TRBV5-1 to TRBJ2-3; TRBD2 might be the D (6 bases). V was pared by 1 base and J by 4 bases, with 13 bases between. Germline lookup yields CDR1 SGHRS and CDR2 YFSETQ. The CDR3 is 15 amino acids. CDR3 loop: CASSLLRERADTQYF. The CDR3 region has the DNA TGCGCCAGCAGCTTGCTTCGGGAGCGCGCAGATACGCAGTATTTT.

The CDR3 is CSAQGKSGELFF. In DNA, the CDR3 is TGCAGCGCACAGGGGAAGTCCGGGGAGCTGTTTTTT. V and J are TRBV29-1 and TRBJ2-2; 7 nucleotides line up with TRBD1. The CDR3 is 12 residues long. V dropped 7 bases and J dropped 6; count of bases not matched to a gene: 5. Germline loops: CDR1 SQVTM, CDR2 ANQGSEA.

The rearrangement uses TRBV3-1 (or the pseudogene TRBV3-2) and TRBJ2-5; D unclear. Trimming pared 0 bases from V and 7 bases from J, leaving 6 bases between. The germline V gene encodes CDR1 LGHDT and CDR2 YNNKEL (reference sequence). This CDR3 region has 12 residues. The CDR3 reads CASSQESWTQYF. The CDR3 DNA reads TGTGCCAGCAGCCAAGAGTCGTGGACCCAGTACTTC.

This clone was observed a handful of times. The chain combines TRBV7-8 with TRBJ2-1; TRBD2 aligns across 13 bases. Germline assignment: CDR1 SGHVS and CDR2 FQNEAQ. Germline trimming cut 5 bases from V and 7 bases from J; bases unmatched to any gene: 5. There are 15 residues in the CDR3. CDR3 sequence (DNA): TGTGCCAGCAGCACAGGACTAGCGGGAGAAAATGAGCAGTTCTTC. Residues: CASSTGLAGENEQFF.

The chain recombines TRBV27 with TRBJ1-6; D may be TRBD1 (6 bases). Germline V gene lookup returns CDR1 MNHEY and CDR2 SMNVEV (reference sequence). This CDR3 region has 14 residues. V was shortened by 6 bases and J by 8 bases, with 14 bases between the two germline ends. The CDR3 nucleotides are TGTGCCAGCAGACCACCCCGGACAGATTCACCCCTCCACTTT. Protein sequence: CASRPPRTDSPLHF.

The rearrangement joins TRBV7-9 to TRBJ1-4, with D perhaps TRBD1 (6 bases). This CDR3 contains 14 residues. Between the trimmed V and J ends, which lost 5 bases and 4 bases, there was a span of 11 bases. The V gene's germline CDR1 is SEHNR and CDR2 FQNEAQ (reference sequence). CDR3 loop: CASSLQGSNEKLFF. CDR3 sequence (DNA): TGTGCCAGCAGCCTCCAGGGGAGTAATGAAAAACTGTTTTTT.

The chain links TRBV4-1 to TRBJ1-3; D remains unclear. Per the germline V gene, CDR1 is MGHRA and CDR2 is YSYEKL. V dropped 4 bases and J dropped 2 bases, with 9 bases sitting between them. CDR3 length: 14 amino acids. The DNA for the CDR3 is TGCGCCAGCAGCCCCCAGGAGGCTGGAAACACCATATATTTT. Protein: CASSPQEAGNTIYF.

The chain has TRBV9 and TRBJ2-7, with 10 bases fitting TRBD2. The CDR3 consists of 13 residues. Germline V CDR1 and CDR2: SGDLS, YYNGEE. Trimming cost V 0 bases and J 6 bases; bases outside gene matches: 0. The CDR3 is CASSVGTSGEQYF. Here the CDR3 DNA reads TGTGCCAGCAGCGTAGGGACTAGCGGCGAGCAGTACTTC.

This clone occurred a few times. The rearrangement uses TRBV27 and TRBJ2-7; 10 bases fit TRBD2. Germline V gives CDR1 MNHEY, CDR2 SMNVEV (reference sequence). This CDR3 has 15 amino acids. V trimming: 5 bases; J trimming: 2 bases; junction bases outside the gene matches: 6. CDR3 coding DNA: TGTGCCAGCAGTGCTTCTAGCGGGAGAACCTACGAGCAGTACTTC. Translated: CASSASSGRTYEQYF.

This sequence joins TRBV9 and TRBJ2-7, with 8 bases fitting TRBD1. This CDR3 contains 15 residues. CDR1 SGDLS and CDR2 YYNGEE come from the germline V gene. J was trimmed by 3 bases and V by 0 bases; bases with no gene match: 5. The CDR3 DNA reads TGTGCCAGCAGCGTAGTGGGACAGGAGGGCTACGAGCAGTACTTC. This gives the protein CASSVVGQEGYEQYF.

The gene calls are TRBV4-1 and TRBJ2-7, with D uncertain. The germline V and J ends were trimmed by 1 base and 3 bases, with 7 bases remaining between them. CDR1 is MGHRA and CDR2 is YSYEKL in the germline V gene. The CDR3 totals 13 residues. The CDR3 loop is CASSQGRFYEQYF. DNA of the CDR3: TGCGCCAGCAGCCAAGGCAGGTTCTACGAGCAGTACTTC.

The J gene is TRBJ1-6, the V gene TRBV5-1; TRBD1 agrees at 7 bases. After removal of 5 bases from V and 7 bases from J, the junction contained 6 bases not matched to a gene. Germline CDR1 reads SGHRS; CDR2 reads YFSETQ. The CDR3 has 14 residues. The CDR3 region is CASRDRNENSPLHF. CDR3 DNA: TGCGCCAGCAGGGACAGGAACGAGAATTCACCCCTCCACTTT.

The genes are TRBV5-6 and TRBJ1-2, with D perhaps matching TRBD1 (5 bases). Looked up from germline, CDR1 is SGHDT and CDR2 is YYEEEE. The CDR3 runs to 14 residues. The V end was cut by 4 bases, the J end by 4 bases, with 14 bases between. As DNA, the CDR3 is TGTGCCAGCAGCACCTGGACATTGCCCTATGGCTACACCTTC. Residues: CASSTWTLPYGYTF.

The J gene is TRBJ2-5, the V gene TRBV11-2; the D is unclear. The CDR3 has 15 amino acids. Germline-derived CDR1 and CDR2 are SGHAT and FQNNGV. Between the trimmed V and J ends, which lost 0 bases and 2 bases, there was a span of 10 bases. In nucleotides, the CDR3 is TGTGCCAGCAGCTTAGATCGAACACGACAAGAGACCCAGTACTTC. The encoded protein is CASSLDRTRQETQYF. Complete variable domain (other parts from reference TRBV11-2 and TRBJ2-5): EAGVAQSPRYKIIEKRQSVAFWCNPISGHATLYWYQQILGQGPKLLIQFQNNGVVDDSQLPKDRFSAERLKGVDSTLKIQPAKLEDSAVYLCASSLDRTRQETQYFGPGTRLLVL.

The genes are TRBV15 and TRBJ1-2; 10 nucleotides align to TRBD1. V lost 2 bases and J lost 6; bases outside the gene matches: 6. Germline V CDR1 and CDR2: LNHNV, YYDKDF (reference sequence). The CDR3 runs 15 residues. This chain's CDR3 is CATSRPGQGPNGYTF. Here the CDR3 DNA reads TGTGCCACCAGCAGACCGGGACAGGGGCCTAATGGCTACACCTTC.

This sequence joins TRBV19 and TRBJ2-7, with TRBD2 matching 7 bases. The V segment lost 5 bases and the J segment 6 bases; nucleotides outside the gene matches: 7. Germline V lookup: CDR1 LNHDA, CDR2 SQIVND (reference sequence). CDR3 length: 13 amino acids. The CDR3 sequence: CASSGGSKIEQYF. The CDR3 bases are TGTGCCAGTAGTGGCGGGAGTAAAATCGAGCAGTACTTC.

This clone was counted only a few times. This chain joins TRBV7-9 and TRBJ2-1; maybe TRBD2 (6 bases). The CDR3 extends over 14 amino acids. Per germline, CDR1 SEHNR and CDR2 FQNEAQ (reference sequence). The ends were cut back, 5 bases at V and 6 bases at J, with 14 bases in the middle. CDR3 residues: CASSPPAGINEQFF. The CDR3 region has the DNA TGTGCCAGCAGCCCCCCGGCGGGGATCAATGAGCAGTTCTTC.

This sequence joins TRBV10-2 and TRBJ1-5; D uncertain. CDR3 length: 13 amino acids. Germline V gene data show CDR1 as WSHSY and CDR2 as SAAADI. V was clipped by 7 bases and J by 5 bases, with 12 bases between them. CDR3 residues: CASTSASDQPQHF. The DNA for the CDR3 is TGCGCCAGCACCTCCGCCAGCGATCAGCCCCAGCATTTT.

The J gene is TRBJ2-1, the V gene TRBV24-1; TRBD2 matches at 14 bases. J was trimmed by 6 bases and V by 3 bases; bases with no gene match: 0. This CDR3 contains 15 residues. The germline gives CDR1 KGHDR, CDR2 SFDVKD. Here the CDR3 reads CATSDGLAGGNEQFF. CDR3 coding DNA: TGTGCCACCAGTGATGGACTAGCGGGAGGCAATGAGCAGTTCTTC.

J is TRBJ1-2 and V is TRBV6-5; possibly TRBD1 for D (5 bases). Germline V lookup: CDR1 MNHEY, CDR2 SVGAGI. V gave up 6 bases and J gave up 4 bases, with 15 bases separating them. The CDR3 is made up of 14 amino acids. CDR3 sequence: CASRSRRGSYGYTF. The CDR3 coding sequence is TGTGCCAGCAGAAGTAGGAGGGGTTCCTATGGCTACACCTTC.

The V and J genes are TRBV24-1 and TRBJ2-3; 7 bases are a match to TRBD2. The CDR3 covers 15 residues. Losses at the gene ends were 2 bases for V and 7 bases for J; bases not matched to a gene: 8. The germline gives CDR1 KGHDR, CDR2 SFDVKD. The CDR3 bases are TGTGCCACCAGTGATTCAACGGGAGGTTGGTATACGCAGTATTTT. Encoded protein: CATSDSTGGWYTQYF.

The V and J genes are TRBV29-1 and TRBJ2-2; the match to TRBD1 covers 10 bases. CDR1 is SQVTM, CDR2 ANQGSEA, per germline. After removal of 6 bases from V and 0 bases from J, the junction contained 7 bases not matched to a gene. The CDR3 has 16 amino acids. CDR3 in amino acids: CSVGQGTVTNTGELFF. CDR3 DNA sequence: TGCAGCGTGGGACAGGGGACAGTAACGAACACCGGGGAGCTGTTTTTT.

CDR3 in amino acids: CASSLATGRAYEQYF. The CDR3 DNA sequence: TGTGCCAGCAGCTTAGCGACTGGCAGGGCCTACGAGCAGTACTTC. The rearrangement links TRBV7-9 to TRBJ2-7; D perhaps matches TRBD1 (5 bases). Germline-derived CDR1 and CDR2 are SEHNR and FQNEAQ (reference sequence). The CDR3 runs 15 residues. The V gene lost 0 bases and the J gene lost 2 bases, with 11 bases spanning the gap.

The chain employs TRBV27 and TRBJ1-2; 8 positions agree with TRBD1. Germline CDR1 MNHEY, CDR2 SMNVEV (reference sequence). V dropped 4 bases and J dropped 7; count of bases not matched to a gene: 8. The CDR3 runs 14 residues. As DNA, the CDR3 is TGTGCCAGCAGTTCCCGCGGGACAGGTGCTGGCTACACCTTC. Protein: CASSSRGTGAGYTF.